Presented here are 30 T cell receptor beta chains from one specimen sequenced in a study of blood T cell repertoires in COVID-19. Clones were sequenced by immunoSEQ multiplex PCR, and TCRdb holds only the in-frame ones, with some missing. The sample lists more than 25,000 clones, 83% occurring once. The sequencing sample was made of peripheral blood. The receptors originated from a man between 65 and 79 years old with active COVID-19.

Written as DNA, the CDR3 is TGTGCCAGCAGTTCATACGGACACCTCGAGCAGTACTTC. Its protein product is CASSSYGHLEQYF. The V gene is TRBV27, the J gene TRBJ2-7; weak D call: TRBD1 (5 bases). The germline V gene encodes CDR1 MNHEY and CDR2 SMNVEV (reference sequence). CDR3 length equals 13 residues. V lost 4 bases to trimming and J lost 6 bases, with 13 bases between them.

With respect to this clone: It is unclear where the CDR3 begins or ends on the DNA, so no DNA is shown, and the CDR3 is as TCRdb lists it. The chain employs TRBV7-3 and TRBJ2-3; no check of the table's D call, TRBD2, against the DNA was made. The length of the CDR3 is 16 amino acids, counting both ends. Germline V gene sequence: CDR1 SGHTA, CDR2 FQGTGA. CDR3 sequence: CASSPNPGFLADTQYF.

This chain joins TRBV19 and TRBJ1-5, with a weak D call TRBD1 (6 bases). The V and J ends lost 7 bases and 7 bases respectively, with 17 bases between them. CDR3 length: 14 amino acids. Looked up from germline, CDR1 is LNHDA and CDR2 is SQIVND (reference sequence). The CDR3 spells CASTIKGDYQPQHF. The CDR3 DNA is TGTGCCAGTACCATAAAGGGGGATTACCAGCCCCAGCATTTT.

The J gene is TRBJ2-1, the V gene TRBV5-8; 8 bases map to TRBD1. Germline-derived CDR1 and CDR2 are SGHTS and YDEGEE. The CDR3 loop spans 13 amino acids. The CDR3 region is CTCPQGAGNEQFF. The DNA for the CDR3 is TGTACTTGTCCCCAGGGGGCGGGGAATGAGCAGTTCTTC.

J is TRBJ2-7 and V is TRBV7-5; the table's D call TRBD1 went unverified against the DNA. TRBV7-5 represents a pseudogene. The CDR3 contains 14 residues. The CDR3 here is CARSLSGHRYEQYF. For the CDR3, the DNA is TGTGCCAGAAGCTTGTCAGGGCATCGCTACGAGCAGTACTTC.

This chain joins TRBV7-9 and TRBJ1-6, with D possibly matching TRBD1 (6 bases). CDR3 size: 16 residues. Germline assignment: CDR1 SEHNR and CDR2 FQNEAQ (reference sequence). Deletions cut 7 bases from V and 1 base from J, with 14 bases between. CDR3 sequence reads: CASTTGSDSYNSPLHF. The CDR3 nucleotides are TGTGCCAGCACCACAGGGTCCGATTCCTATAATTCACCCCTCCACTTT.

The CDR3 DNA reads as TGTGCCAGCAGTTACGACAGGGGTAGCAATCAGCCCCAGCATTTT. This gives the protein CASSYDRGSNQPQHF. The chain is built from TRBV6-5 and TRBJ1-5, with TRBD1 identical over 8 bases. The CDR3 has 15 residues. V trimming: 2 bases; J trimming: 0 bases; junction bases outside the gene matches: 0. The germline V gene has CDR1 MNHEY and CDR2 SVGAGI.

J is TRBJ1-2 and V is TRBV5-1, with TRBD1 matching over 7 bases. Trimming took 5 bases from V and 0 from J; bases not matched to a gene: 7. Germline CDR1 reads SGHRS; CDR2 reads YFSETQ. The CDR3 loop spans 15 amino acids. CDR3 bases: TGCGCCAGCAGTCCCGGACAGGCACCTAACTATGGCTACACCTTC. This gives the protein CASSPGQAPNYGYTF.

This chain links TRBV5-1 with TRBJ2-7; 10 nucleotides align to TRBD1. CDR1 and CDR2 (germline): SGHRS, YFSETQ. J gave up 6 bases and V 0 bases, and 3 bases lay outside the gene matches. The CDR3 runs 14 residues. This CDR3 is CASSLGDRGGEQYF. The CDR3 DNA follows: TGCGCCAGCAGCTTGGGGGACAGGGGCGGCGAGCAGTACTTC. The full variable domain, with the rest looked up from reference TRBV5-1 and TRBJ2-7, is KAGVTQTPRYLIKTRGQQVTLSCSPISGHRSVSWYQQTPGQGLQFLFEYFSETQRNKGNFPGRFSGRQFSNSRSEMNVSTLELGDSALYLCASSLGDRGGEQYFGPGTRLTVT.

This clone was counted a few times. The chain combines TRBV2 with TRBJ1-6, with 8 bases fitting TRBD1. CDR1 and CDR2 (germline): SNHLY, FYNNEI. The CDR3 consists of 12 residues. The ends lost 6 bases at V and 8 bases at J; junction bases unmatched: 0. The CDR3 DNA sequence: TGTGCCAGCAGGGACAGGGATTCACCCCTCCACTTT. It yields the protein CASRDRDSPLHF. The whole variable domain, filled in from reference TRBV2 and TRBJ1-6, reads EPEVTQTPSHQVTQMGQEVILRCVPISNHLYFYWYRQILGQKVEFLVSFYNNEISEKSEIFDDQFSVERPDGSNFTLKIRSTKLEDSAMYFCASRDRDSPLHFGNGTRLTVT.

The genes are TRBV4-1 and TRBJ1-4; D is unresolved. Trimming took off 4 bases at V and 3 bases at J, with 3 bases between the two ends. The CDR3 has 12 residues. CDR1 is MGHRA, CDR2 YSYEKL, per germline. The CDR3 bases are TGCGCCAGCAGCCCTGCTAATGAAAAACTGTTTTTT. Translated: CASSPANEKLFF.

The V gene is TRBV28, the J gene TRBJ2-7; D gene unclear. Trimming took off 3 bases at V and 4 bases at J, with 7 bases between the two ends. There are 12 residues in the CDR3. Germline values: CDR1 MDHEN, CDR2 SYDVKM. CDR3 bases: TGTGCCAGCAGTTTGCTTGAGTACGAGCAGTACTTC. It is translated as CASSLLEYEQYF. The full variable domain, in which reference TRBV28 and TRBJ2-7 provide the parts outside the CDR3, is DVKVTQSSRYLVKRTGEKVFLECVQDMDHENMFWYRQDPGLGLRLIYFSYDVKMKEKGDIPEGYSVSREKKERFSLILESASTNQTSMYLCASSLLEYEQYFGPGTRLTVT.

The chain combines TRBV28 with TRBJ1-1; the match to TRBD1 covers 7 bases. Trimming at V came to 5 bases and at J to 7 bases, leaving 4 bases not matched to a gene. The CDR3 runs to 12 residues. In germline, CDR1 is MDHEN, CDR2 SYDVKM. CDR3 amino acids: CASSLRDSEAFF. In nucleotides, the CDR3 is TGTGCCAGCAGTCTCCGGGACAGTGAAGCTTTCTTT.

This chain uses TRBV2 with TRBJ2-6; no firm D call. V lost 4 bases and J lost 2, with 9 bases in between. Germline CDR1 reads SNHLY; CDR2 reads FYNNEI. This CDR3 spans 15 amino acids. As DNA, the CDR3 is TGTGCCAGCAGTGTGGCGGCCACTGGGGCCAACGTCCTGACTTTC. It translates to CASSVAATGANVLTF.

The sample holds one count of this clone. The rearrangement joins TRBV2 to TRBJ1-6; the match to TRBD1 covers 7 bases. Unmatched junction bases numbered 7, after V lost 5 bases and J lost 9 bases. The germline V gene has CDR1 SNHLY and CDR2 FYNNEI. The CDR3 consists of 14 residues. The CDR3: CASSQQGSSSPLHF. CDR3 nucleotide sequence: TGTGCCAGCAGTCAACAGGGGAGTAGTTCACCCCTCCACTTT.

The CDR3 region has the DNA TGTGCCAGCAAATCGATACAGGGAAACACTGAAGCTTTCTTT. This codes for CASKSIQGNTEAFF. The genes are TRBV5-6 and TRBJ1-1, with D perhaps TRBD1 (6 bases). The germline V gene has CDR1 SGHDT and CDR2 YYEEEE. The CDR3 has 14 amino acids. The germline V and J ends were trimmed by 6 bases and 2 bases, with 14 bases remaining between them.

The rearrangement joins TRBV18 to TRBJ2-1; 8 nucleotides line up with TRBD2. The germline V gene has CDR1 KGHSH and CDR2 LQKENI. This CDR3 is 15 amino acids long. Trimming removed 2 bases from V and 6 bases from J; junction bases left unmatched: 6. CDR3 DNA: TGTGCCAGCTCACCAACGGGCGGGAGGAGCAATGAGCAGTTCTTC. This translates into CASSPTGGRSNEQFF.

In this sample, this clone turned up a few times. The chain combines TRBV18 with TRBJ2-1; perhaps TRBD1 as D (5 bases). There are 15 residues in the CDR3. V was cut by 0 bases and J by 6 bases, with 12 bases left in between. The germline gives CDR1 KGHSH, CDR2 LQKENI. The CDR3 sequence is CASSPPSAGPNEQFF. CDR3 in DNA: TGTGCCAGCTCACCACCGTCGGCAGGGCCCAATGAGCAGTTCTTC.

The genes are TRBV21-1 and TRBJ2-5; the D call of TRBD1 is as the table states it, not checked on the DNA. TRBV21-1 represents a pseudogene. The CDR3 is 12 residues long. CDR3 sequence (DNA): TGTGCCAGCAGACAGGGGGGAGAGACCCAGTACTTC. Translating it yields CASRQGGETQYF.

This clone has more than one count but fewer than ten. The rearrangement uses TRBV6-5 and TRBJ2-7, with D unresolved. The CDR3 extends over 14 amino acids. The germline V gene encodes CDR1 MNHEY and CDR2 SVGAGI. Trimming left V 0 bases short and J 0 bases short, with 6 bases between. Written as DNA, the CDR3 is TGTGCCAGCAGTTACTCCGTTCGCTCCTACGAGCAGTACTTC. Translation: CASSYSVRSYEQYF.

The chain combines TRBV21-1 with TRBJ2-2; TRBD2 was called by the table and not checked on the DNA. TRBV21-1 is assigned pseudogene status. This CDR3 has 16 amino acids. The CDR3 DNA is TGTGCCAGCGCTATAGTGACTAGCGGTCTCACCGGGGAGCTGTTTTTT. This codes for CASAIVTSGLTGELFF.

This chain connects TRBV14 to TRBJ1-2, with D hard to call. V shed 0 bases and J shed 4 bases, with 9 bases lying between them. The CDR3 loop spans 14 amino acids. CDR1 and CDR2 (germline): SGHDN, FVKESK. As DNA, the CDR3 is TGTGCCAGCAGCCAAGATCTACAGAGCTATGGCTACACCTTC. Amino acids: CASSQDLQSYGYTF.

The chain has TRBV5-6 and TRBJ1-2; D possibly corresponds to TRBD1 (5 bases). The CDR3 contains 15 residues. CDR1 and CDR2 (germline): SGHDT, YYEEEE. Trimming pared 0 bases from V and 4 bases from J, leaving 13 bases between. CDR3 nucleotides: TGTGCCAGCAGCTTGGATCCAGGGAAACCCTATGGCTACACCTTC. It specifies CASSLDPGKPYGYTF.

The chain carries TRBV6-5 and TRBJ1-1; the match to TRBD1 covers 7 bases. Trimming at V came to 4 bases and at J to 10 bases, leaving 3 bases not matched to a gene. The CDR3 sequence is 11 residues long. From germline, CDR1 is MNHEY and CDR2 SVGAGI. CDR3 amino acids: CASSLAGGAFF. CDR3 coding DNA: TGTGCCAGCAGTTTGGCAGGGGGAGCTTTCTTT.

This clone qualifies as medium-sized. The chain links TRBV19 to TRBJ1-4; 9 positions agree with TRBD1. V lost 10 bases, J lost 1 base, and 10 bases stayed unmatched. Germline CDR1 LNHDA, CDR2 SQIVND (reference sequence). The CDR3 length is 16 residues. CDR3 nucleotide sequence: TGTGCCACCGGGACAGGGTATTTTGGAACTAATGAAAAACTGTTTTTT. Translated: CATGTGYFGTNEKLFF.

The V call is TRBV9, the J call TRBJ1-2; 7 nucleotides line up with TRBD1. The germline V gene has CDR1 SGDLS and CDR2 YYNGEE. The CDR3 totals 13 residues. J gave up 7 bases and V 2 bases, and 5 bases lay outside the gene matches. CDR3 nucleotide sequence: TGTGCCAGCAGCGTGGGCGGACAGGCTGGCTACACCTTC. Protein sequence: CASSVGGQAGYTF.

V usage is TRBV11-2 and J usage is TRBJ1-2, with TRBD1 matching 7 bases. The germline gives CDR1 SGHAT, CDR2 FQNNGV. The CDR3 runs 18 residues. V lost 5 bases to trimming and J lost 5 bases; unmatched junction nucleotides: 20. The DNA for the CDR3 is TGTGCCAGCAGCGTCCGGACAGTAGCAGGGGGAGGCCCTTATGGCTACACCTTC. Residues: CASSVRTVAGGGPYGYTF.

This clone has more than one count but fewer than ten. As DNA, the CDR3 is TGTGCCAGCAGTCTCAGGTCATTCACTGAAGCTTTCTTT. Its protein product is CASSLRSFTEAFF. The rearrangement joins TRBV27 to TRBJ1-1, with no clear D. The germline V gene has CDR1 MNHEY and CDR2 SMNVEV (reference sequence). Trimming removed 5 bases at V and 4 bases at J, with 11 bases between. This CDR3 contains 13 residues.

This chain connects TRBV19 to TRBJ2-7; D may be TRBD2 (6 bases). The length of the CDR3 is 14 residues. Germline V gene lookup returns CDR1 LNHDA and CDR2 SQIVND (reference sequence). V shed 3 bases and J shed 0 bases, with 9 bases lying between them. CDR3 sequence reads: CASSIYGSSYEQYF. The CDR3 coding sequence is TGTGCCAGTAGTATTTACGGGAGCTCCTACGAGCAGTACTTC. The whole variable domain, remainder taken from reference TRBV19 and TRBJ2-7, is DGGITQSPKYLFRKEGQNVTLSCEQNLNHDAMYWYRQDPGQGLRLIYYSQIVNDFQKGDIAEGYSVSREKKESFPLTVTSAQKNPTAFYLCASSIYGSSYEQYFGPGTRLTVT.

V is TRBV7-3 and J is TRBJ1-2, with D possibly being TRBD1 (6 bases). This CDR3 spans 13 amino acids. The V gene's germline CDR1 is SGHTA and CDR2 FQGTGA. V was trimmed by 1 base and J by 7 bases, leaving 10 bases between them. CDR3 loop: CASSLNRVVGYTF. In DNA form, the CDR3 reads TGTGCCAGCAGCTTAAACAGGGTGGTTGGCTACACCTTC.